This T cell receptor beta chain was documented in a study of control samples from healthy donors and cancer patients. CDR1 and CDR2 from the germline V gene are SNHLY and FYNNEI. The CDR3 loop spans 17 amino acids. Trimming took 1 base from V and 4 from J; bases not matched to a gene: 6. The protocol was immunoSEQ multiplex PCR, while the TCRdb copy is restricted to in-frame clones and leaves out a portion. The table includes about 94,000 clones, about nine tenths detected once. The V call is TRBV2, the J call TRBJ2-3; 12 nucleotides agree with TRBD2. This sequence originates from a woman aged 18-35 years in good health. The sample comprised blood. CDR3 sequence reads: CASSEGLAGGSPDTQYF. In DNA form, the CDR3 reads TGTGCCAGCAGTGAAGGGCTAGCGGGGGGGAGCCCAGATACGCAGTATTTT.